These 5 T cell receptor beta chains were all obtained from the same sample, sequenced in a study of blood T cell repertoires in COVID-19. Clones were read by immunoSEQ multiplex PCR, and TCRdb kept only the in-frame ones, dropping some. The sample has 310,000 or so clones, about nine tenths seen once. Material: PBMCs or T cells enriched from blood (not recorded which). The receptors originated from a woman under 30 who had recovered from COVID-19.

The genes are TRBV9 and TRBJ2-2; D unresolved. This CDR3 spans 14 amino acids. Trimming pared 1 base from V and 0 bases from J, leaving 4 bases between. Germline V gene sequence: CDR1 SGDLS, CDR2 YYNGEE. CDR3 sequence (DNA): TGTGCCAGCAGCGTACTAGCGAACACCGGGGAGCTGTTTTTT. Translated: CASSVLANTGELFF. Combining the CDR3 with reference TRBV9 and TRBJ2-2 gives the whole variable domain DSGVTQTPKHLITATGQRVTLRCSPRSGDLSVYWYQQSLDQGLQFLIQYYNGEERAKGNILERFSAQQFPDLHSELNLSSLELGDSALYFCASSVLANTGELFFGEGSRLTVL.

This chain connects TRBV19 to TRBJ1-3; D remains unclear. There are 15 residues in the CDR3. Trimming took off 4 bases at V and 4 bases at J, with 14 bases between the two ends. The germline gives CDR1 LNHDA, CDR2 SQIVND (reference sequence). CDR3 in amino acids: CASSKESRNGNTIYF. CDR3 sequence (DNA): TGTGCCAGTAGTAAGGAATCCAGGAACGGAAACACCATATATTTT.

This rearrangement joins TRBV5-1 to TRBJ2-3; maybe TRBD2 (5 bases). There are 15 residues in the CDR3. The V end lost 2 bases, the J end lost 0 bases, and 10 bases lay between the germline ends. CDR1 is SGHRS and CDR2 is YFSETQ in the germline V gene. The CDR3 bases are TGCGCCAGCAGCTTCCAGCGGAGAAGCACAGATACGCAGTATTTT. Translated: CASSFQRRSTDTQYF.

This clone was found once. V usage is TRBV3-1 (or the pseudogene TRBV3-2) and J usage is TRBJ1-3; D not resolved. Trimming shortened V by 1 base and J by 2 bases, and 6 bases separated the two germline ends. This CDR3 has 14 amino acids. The germline V gene encodes CDR1 LGHDT and CDR2 YNNKEL (reference sequence). The CDR3 sequence is CASSQGAAGNTIYF. The CDR3 DNA reads as TGTGCCAGCAGCCAAGGGGCAGCTGGAAACACCATATATTTT.

This chain connects TRBV7-9 to TRBJ1-5; 9 bases are shared with TRBD1. J lost 4 bases, V lost 5 bases, and 9 bases had no gene match. Germline-derived CDR1 and CDR2 are SEHNR and FQNEAQ (reference sequence). The CDR3 is 16 residues long. Written as DNA, the CDR3 is TGTGCCAGCAGCCTAGGGACAGGGAATCCGAATCAGCCCCAGCATTTT. Its protein product is CASSLGTGNPNQPQHF.